This T cell receptor (beta chain) was recorded in a study of blood T cell repertoires in COVID-19 (TCRdb year 2020). Turning to the overall study: Collaborator samples came from the United States, Italy and Spain and covered acute and convalescent phases of COVID-19. Sample metadata almost always included a de-identified subject ID, COVID-19 status, age in years and sex. The dataset comprised deeply sampled blood TCRbeta repertoires from subjects exposed to, actively infected with, or recovered from COVID-19. The prospective study material was composed of cDNA or gDNA derived from T cells, B-cell-depleted T cells, or PBMCs. The samples were drawn from two sources: the first 160 participants of the ongoing ImmuneRACE study, and 1,254 subjects contributed by 6 global collaborators. The repertoires were made available in a free public database intended to serve as a resource for research on the immune response to SARS-CoV-2. Where available, HLA class I and class II types were taken from metadata supplied by the sample provider and were not determined by assay-based typing.

The paper's findings and limits, for the study overall: How much clinical and demographic metadata was included differed by source and by participant, and the metadata was provided uncurated.

The immunoSEQ Assay, a bias-controlled multiplex PCR, was used to amplify TCRbeta CDR3 regions from genomic DNA. The original methods were these. The number of nucleated cells in each sample was estimated from the amplification of reference gene primers within the assay. To quantify the absolute abundance of each unique TCRbeta CDR3 rearrangement, sequence reads were collapsed and filtered. Productive Simpson clonality was computed per sample as the square root of Simpson's diversity index over productive rearrangements. TCRdb holds this immuneACCESS table with in-frame rearrangements only. Some clones are missing; in checked studies, unresolved V genes explain under half, and the rest has no known cause. The DNA was the basis for D and trimming; V, J and clone size are from that table. The sample includes approximately 280,000 clones, with roughly 85% observed a single time. 8% to 13% of the sample is held by the ten biggest clonotypes.

Whole blood was collected in K2EDTA tubes by collaborating institutions according to the institutions' own protocols. For TCRbeta analysis, collaborators shipped samples in one of three forms: frozen whole blood, isolated PBMCs, or DNA extracted from either of those sample types. On this clone: Its antigen remains unidentified. Qualities for individual bases were not recorded, and no much larger clone is one base off.

The sample comprised peripheral blood. The sequence came from a woman between 70 and 85 years old with acute or convalescent COVID-19.

The CDR3 region has the sequence CASSLHIETQYF. The base sequence is TGTGCCAGCAGCTTACACATAGAGACCCAGTACTTC. Recombination connected TRBV7-9 to TRBJ2-5; the D gene is not confidently resolved. Looking up the germline V gene (reference sequence) yields CDR1 SEHNR and CDR2 FQNEAQ. V is pared back by 2 bases and J by 4 bases, with 5 bases lying between the germline termini. Including cysteine and phenylalanine, the CDR3 has 12 amino acids. The sequence is cut down to CDR3 DNA, 36 bases in frame from base 1.